What follows are 11 T cell receptor beta chains derived from one specimen sequenced in a study of Graves' ophthalmopathy and Graves' hyperthyroidism. RNA transcripts provided the template for amplifying TCR beta CDR3 regions. Second-round multiplex PCR followed a first-round RT-PCR using HTBI primers. TCRdb processed the multiplex PCR reads anew with MiXCR; each CDR3 protein has one entry. The sample includes 300,000 or so distinct CDR3 sequences, 15% to 20% of them seen just once. Sequenced material: peripheral blood. The source of these receptors is an adult man with Graves' ophthalmopathy.

Many counts were recorded for this clonotype. CDR3 in amino acids: CASHNRGNGNYGYTF. CDR3 DNA: TGTGCCAGCCACAACAGGGGGAATGGAAACTATGGCTACACCTTC. The genes are TRBV6-2 or TRBV6-3 and TRBJ1-2; TRBD1 aligns across 8 bases. Germline loops: CDR1 MNHEY, CDR2 SVGEGT. The CDR3 is made up of 15 amino acids. With V trimmed by 8 bases and J by 2 bases, 10 bases remained unmatched.

This clonotype showed up many times. A junction boundary mismatches the germline segment, possibly from a read error. The chain recombines TRBV4-3 with TRBJ1-2; 8 positions agree with TRBD1. CDR1 is LGHNA and CDR2 is YSLEER in the germline V gene. The CDR3 runs 15 residues. CDR3 amino acids: CTSSQDRDRGYGYTF. The CDR3 DNA follows: TGCACCAGCAGCCAAGATCGCGACAGGGGCTATGGCTACACCTTC.

This clonotype was observed at least ten times. V is TRBV10-2 and J is TRBJ1-1, with 9 bases lining up with TRBD1. Trimming at V came to 5 bases and at J to 4 bases, leaving 8 bases not matched to a gene. In germline, CDR1 is WSHSY, CDR2 SAAADI. The length of the CDR3 is 15 residues. The CDR3 DNA reads as TGCGCCAGCAGTTCGGACAGGGGTTTGGGCACTGAAGCTTTCTTT. It codes for CASSSDRGLGTEAFF.

This clonotype was picked up many times. In nucleotides, the CDR3 is TGTGCCAGCAGCCTCTCCGGGGGGCTTGAGACCCAGTACTTC. Translation gives CASSLSGGLETQYF. V gene TRBV27 combines with J gene TRBJ2-5, with D possibly matching TRBD2 (7 bases). The CDR3 consists of 14 residues. V lost 6 bases to trimming and J lost 5 bases, with 16 bases between them. The germline V gene has CDR1 MNHEY and CDR2 SMNVEV (reference sequence).

In this sample, this clonotype turned up many times. V and J are TRBV3-1 and TRBJ1-2; unclear D gene. Per the germline V gene, CDR1 is LGHDT and CDR2 is YNNKEL (reference sequence). Trimming took off 1 base at V and 3 bases at J, with 3 bases between the two ends. This CDR3 has 12 amino acids. In DNA, the CDR3 is TGTGCCAGCAGCCAAGCCGACTATGGCTACACCTTC. This sequence encodes CASSQADYGYTF.

This clonotype was recorded at least ten times. V gene TRBV30 combines with J gene TRBJ1-3, with D hard to call. Trimming shortened V by 0 bases and J by 5 bases, and 5 bases separated the two germline ends. Per the germline V gene, CDR1 is GTSNPN and CDR2 is SVGIG (reference sequence). The CDR3 spans 12 residues. CDR3 coding DNA: TGTGCCTGGAGTGTATTCCGAAACACCATATATTTT. Translating gives CAWSVFRNTIYF. Full variable domain (remainder filled in from reference TRBV30 and TRBJ1-3): SQTIHQWPATLVQPVGSPLSLECTVEGTSNPNLYWYRQAAGRGLQLLFYSVGIGQISSEVPQNLSASRPQDRQFILSSKKLLLSDSGFYLCAWSVFRNTIYFGEGSWLTVV.

This clonotype occurred many times. The chain couples TRBV7-8 to TRBJ2-7; weak D call: TRBD2 (5 bases). The length of the CDR3 is 13 residues. CDR1 and CDR2 (germline): SGHVS, FQNEAQ. V gave up 1 base and J gave up 4 bases, with 8 bases separating them. The CDR3 is CASSLGLAYEQYF. CDR3 nucleotide sequence: TGTGCCAGCAGCTTAGGTCTAGCTTACGAGCAGTACTTC.

The sample holds many counts of this clonotype. The chain carries TRBV9 and TRBJ1-6; D may be TRBD1 (5 bases). Germline V gene data show CDR1 as SGDLS and CDR2 as YYNGEE. CDR3 length: 16 residues. V was clipped by 2 bases and J by 0 bases, with 9 bases between them. CDR3 protein: CASSVERGSYNSPLHF. DNA of the CDR3: TGTGCCAGCAGCGTTGAAAGGGGCTCCTATAATTCACCCCTCCACTTT. The variable domain in full, completed from reference TRBV9 and TRBJ1-6, reads DSGVTQTPKHLITATGQRVTLRCSPRSGDLSVYWYQQSLDQGLQFLIQYYNGEERAKGNILERFSAQQFPDLHSELNLSSLELGDSALYFCASSVERGSYNSPLHFGNGTRLTVT.

This clonotype was found many times. Here the CDR3 reads CSAAEGRDQETQYF. The CDR3 DNA is TGCAGTGCGGCGGAGGGTAGGGACCAAGAGACCCAGTACTTC. The chain uses TRBV20-1 and TRBJ2-5; a possible D gene is TRBD2 (6 bases). CDR3 length: 14 residues. Germline V gene sequence: CDR1 DFQATT, CDR2 SNEGSKA (reference sequence). V was clipped by 6 bases and J by 0 bases, with 14 bases between them.

This clonotype has a count of ten or more. The genes are TRBV11-2 and TRBJ1-2; weak D call: TRBD1 (5 bases). The V and J ends lost 1 base and 4 bases respectively, with 7 bases between them. Germline CDR1 SGHAT, CDR2 FQNNGV. CDR3 size: 13 residues. CDR3 loop: CASSLGGTYGYTF. The CDR3 nucleotides are TGTGCCAGCAGCTTAGGGGGGACCTATGGCTACACCTTC.

This clonotype was detected many times. V is TRBV2 and J is TRBJ1-3; a possible D gene is TRBD1 (6 bases). The V gene's germline CDR1 is SNHLY and CDR2 FYNNEI. Deletions cut 8 bases from V and 4 bases from J, with 15 bases between. There are 14 residues in the CDR3. The CDR3 nucleotides are TGTGCCAGCCGTGCGGGGGCTACCGGAAACACCATATATTTT. It specifies CASRAGATGNTIYF.